This TCR beta chain was captured by sequencing in a study of spatial heterogeneity in lung cancer. Study summary: Available follow-up PBMC samples were sequenced, at a median of around two years post-resection.

Via MiXCR, TCRdb re-called the 5' RACE reads, giving one row per CDR3 protein. The table shows 45,000 to 65,000 distinct CDR3 sequences, with roughly 7.4% occurring only once. This clonotype was detected many times. Specified time point: blood at routine non-recurrence follow-up after resection. The authors sequenced whole RNA from tumor, nontumor lung or frozen PBMC without sorting. CDR1 is LNHNV, CDR2 YYDKDF, per germline (reference sequence). With 1 base removed from V and 1 base from J, the gap between germline ends came to 14 bases. The CDR3 is 17 amino acids. This TCR was recovered from a female donor with early-stage non-small cell lung cancer. The material was PBMCs, obtained at follow-up. V gene TRBV15 combines with J gene TRBJ1-5, with D uncertain. In DNA form, the CDR3 reads TGTGCCACCAGCAGAGGTGACCGCTTCCAAAGCAATCAGCCCCAGCATTTT. This encodes CATSRGDRFQSNQPQHF. The full variable domain, in which reference TRBV15 and TRBJ1-5 provide the parts outside the CDR3, is DAMVIQNPRYQVTQFGKPVTLSCSQTLNHNVMYWYQQKSSQAPKLLFHYYDKDFNNEADTPDNFQSRRPNTSFCFLDIRSPGLGDTAMYLCATSRGDRFQSNQPQHFGDGTRLSIL.